A selection of T cell receptor beta chains follows, all from one sample in a study of vaccination and CD4 T cells after COVID-19. TCRdb re-called the PCR reads with MiXCR, one entry per CDR3 protein. The table records about 5,400 distinct CDR3 sequences, approximately 40% of them present only once. These receptors lack a known antigen. The sample comprised CD4+ T cells from blood, cultured in vitro. These receptor sequences come from a human donor in good health. Both conserved end residues are part of each CDR3. The D gene is left open where the match is weak. Size tells how often a clone was seen (once, few, many) or the class of an expanded clone, and some rows leave it out.

TRBJ1-1 | TRBV19 | 16 | NA | TRBD1 | TGTGCCAGTAGTATAGGGGGACAGGGTTTGAACACTGAAGCTTTCTTT | CASSIGGQGLNTEAFF
TRBJ1-5 | TRBV10-2 | 15 | few | NA | TGCGCCAGCAGCGTCAGGGTAGCCGGCAATCAGCCCCAGCATTTT | CASSVRVAGNQPQHF
TRBJ2-7 | TRBV12-5 | 15 | NA | TRBD1 | TGTGCTAGTGGTTTCGTACAGGGGGGCTCCTACGAGCAGTACTTC | CASGFVQGGSYEQYF
TRBJ2-7 | TRBV5-5 | 14 | NA | TRBD1 | TGTGCCAGCAGCTCCGGGACAGGATCGGCCGAGCGGTACTTC | CASSSGTGSAERYF
TRBJ1-2 | TRBV6-5 | 12 | NA | NA | TGTGCCAGCAGTTCCCAGACGAGTGGCTACACCTTC | CASSSQTSGYTF
TRBJ1-1 | TRBV7-2 | 16 | few | NA | TGTGCCAGCAGCTTTCTAGTGGGGCCAGGTGACACTGAAGCTTTCTTT | CASSFLVGPGDTEAFF
TRBJ2-4 | TRBV20-1 | 13 | few | TRBD1 | TGCAGTGCTAGAGATGACAGGGGCGCTTTTCAGTACTTC | CSARDDRGAFQYF
TRBJ2-2 | TRBV24-1 | 14 | few | NA | TGTGCCACCAGTGACTCCATGAACACCGGGGAGCTGTTTTTT | CATSDSMNTGELFF
TRBJ1-1 | TRBV25-1 | 14 | NA | TRBD1 | TGTGCCAGCAGTGCACAGGGGGAATTGACTGAAGCTTTCTTT | CASSAQGELTEAFF
TRBJ2-1 | TRBV5-4 | 14 | NA | TRBD2 | TGTGCCAGCTTACTAGCGGGGGGGAACAATGAGCAGTTCTTC | CASLLAGGNNEQFF
TRBJ1-6 | TRBV20-1 | 14 | few | NA | TGCAGTGCTAGCCTGGACAGTACCCGTTCACCCCTCCACTTT | CSASLDSTRSPLHF
TRBJ1-2 | TRBV10-3 | 12 | few | NA | TGTGCCATCAGTGAAAATGCCTATGGCTACACCTTC | CAISENAYGYTF
TRBJ2-7 | TRBV2 | 11 | NA | TRBD1 | TGTGCCAGCAAACAGGGGTACGAGCAGTACTTC | CASKQGYEQYF
TRBJ1-1 | TRBV12-3/TRBV12-4 | 14 | NA | TRBD1 | TGTGCCAGCATCCCGGGACAGATGAACACTGAAGCTTTCTTT | CASIPGQMNTEAFF
TRBJ2-2 | TRBV7-8 | 14 | NA | NA | TGTGCCAGCAGCTTATTGCGGAACACCGGGGAGCTGTTTTTT | CASSLLRNTGELFF
TRBJ1-2 | TRBV6-4 | 12 | NA | NA | TGTGCCAGCCCGGACACGAACTATGGCTACACCTTC | CASPDTNYGYTF
TRBJ2-1 | TRBV7-8 | 14 | NA | NA | TGTGCCAGCAGCTTATTATCGGAGCGAACCCAACAGTTCTTC | CASSLLSERTQQFF
TRBJ2-5 | TRBV20-1 | 13 | few | NA | TGCAGTGCTAGCCGGGCTTTCCAAGAGACCCAGTACTTC | CSASRAFQETQYF
TRBJ2-5 | TRBV12-3/TRBV12-4 | 15 | NA | NA | TGTGCCAGCAGAAACGGCGGGCAGGGAGTGGAGACCCAGTACTTC | CASRNGGQGVETQYF
TRBJ1-2 | TRBV30 | 13 | NA | NA | TGTGCCTGGAGTGTACAAGCAAACTATGGCTACACCTTC | CAWSVQANYGYTF
TRBJ2-1 | TRBV5-1 | 17 | medium-sized | TRBD2 | TGCGCCAGCAGCTTGGAGCTAGCGGGGCTCCACTACAATGAGCAGTTCTTC | CASSLELAGLHYNEQFF
TRBJ1-1 | TRBV6-1 | 13 | NA | NA | TGTGCCAGCGTCCTGGGTCCGAACACTGAAGCTTTCTTT | CASVLGPNTEAFF